These 32 T cell receptor beta chains were sequenced from one sample in a study of T cell responses to AZD1222 COVID-19 vaccine. Data came from immunoSEQ multiplex PCR; TCRdb stores just in-frame clones and leaves some out. The table records some 80,000 clones, roughly 88% of them present only once. Sequenced here: peripheral blood, sampled 28 days after the second dose of the MenACWY control vaccine. These receptors originate from an adult who received the MenACWY meningococcal vaccine as a control.

The chain employs TRBV3-1 (or the pseudogene TRBV3-2) and TRBJ2-7; D ambiguous. The CDR3 is made up of 13 amino acids. Germline CDR1 and CDR2: LGHDT and YNNKEL (reference sequence). The V gene lost 5 bases and the J gene lost 6 bases, with 14 bases spanning the gap. DNA of the CDR3: TGTGCCAGCAGCGCTGACTGGCCTGGCGAGCAGTACTTC. Its translation is CASSADWPGEQYF.

The rearrangement links TRBV7-9 to TRBJ1-1; 7 nucleotides align to TRBD1. Trimming removed 5 bases from V and 1 base from J; junction bases left unmatched: 7. CDR3 length equals 15 residues. Germline CDR1 SEHNR, CDR2 FQNEAQ (reference sequence). The CDR3 DNA is TGTGCCAGCAGCCCCCAGGGGGGGAGGAACACTGAAGCTTTCTTT. Its translation is CASSPQGGRNTEAFF.

The chain links TRBV2 to TRBJ2-3; 14 nucleotides align to TRBD2. Unmatched junction bases numbered 4, after V lost 6 bases and J lost 2 bases. The CDR3 extends over 16 amino acids. Germline-derived CDR1 and CDR2 are SNHLY and FYNNEI. CDR3 sequence: CASRGTSGGLTDTQYF. The CDR3 DNA follows: TGTGCCAGCAGGGGGACTAGCGGGGGCCTCACAGATACGCAGTATTTT.

In its sample, this clone was seen a few times. The J gene is TRBJ1-1, the V gene TRBV5-8; 11 bases fit TRBD1. From germline, CDR1 is SGHTS and CDR2 YDEGEE. J lost 6 bases, V lost 3 bases, and 7 bases had no gene match. This CDR3 has 15 amino acids. This CDR3 is CASSSGTGGVAEAFF. In DNA, the CDR3 is TGTGCCAGCAGCTCTGGGACAGGGGGAGTCGCTGAAGCTTTCTTT.

The chain joins TRBV11-2 to TRBJ2-1; 11 bases map to TRBD2. Trimming at V came to 3 bases and at J to 6 bases, leaving 4 bases not matched to a gene. The CDR3 is made up of 15 amino acids. Looked up from germline, CDR1 is SGHAT and CDR2 is FQNNGV. CDR3 region: CASSFLAGGLNEQFF. CDR3 DNA: TGTGCCAGCAGCTTTCTAGCGGGGGGTCTCAATGAGCAGTTCTTC.

The table lists this clone with a few counts. The chain is built from TRBV6-5 and TRBJ1-4; tentative D call: TRBD1 (6 bases). Germline values: CDR1 MNHEY, CDR2 SVGAGI. With 5 bases removed from V and 8 bases from J, the gap between germline ends came to 12 bases. The CDR3 contains 13 residues. Here the CDR3 reads CASSTGTSEKLFF. The CDR3 coding sequence is TGTGCCAGCAGTACCGGGACAAGCGAAAAACTGTTTTTT.

V is TRBV3-1 (or the pseudogene TRBV3-2) and J is TRBJ2-5; possible D gene TRBD2, 7 bases. Germline values: CDR1 LGHDT, CDR2 YNNKEL (reference sequence). V was trimmed by 4 bases and J by 4 bases, leaving 22 bases between them. This CDR3 contains 17 residues. CDR3 in DNA: TGTGCCAGCAGCCCCCGTCGCCGGGGGGCCAAGGGAGAGACCCAGTACTTC. It codes for CASSPRRRGAKGETQYF.

This clone was seen a single time. This rearrangement joins TRBV6-5 to TRBJ2-7; D not resolved. The CDR3 covers 14 residues. Trimming stripped 4 bases from V and 0 bases from J, with 10 bases between. CDR1 is MNHEY and CDR2 is SVGAGI in the germline V gene. This CDR3 reads CASSFGGTSYEQYF. CDR3 sequence (DNA): TGTGCCAGCAGTTTCGGCGGCACCTCCTACGAGCAGTACTTC.

This clone is a singleton in its sample. The chain couples TRBV9 to TRBJ1-1; 7 bases agree with TRBD1. This CDR3 has 15 residues. Germline V gene lookup returns CDR1 SGDLS and CDR2 YYNGEE. J gave up 4 bases and V 4 bases, and 10 bases lay outside the gene matches. The CDR3 region is CASSTRGDVGTEAFF. Here the CDR3 DNA reads TGTGCCAGCAGCACCAGGGGGGACGTGGGCACTGAAGCTTTCTTT. Complete variable domain (other parts from reference TRBV9 and TRBJ1-1): DSGVTQTPKHLITATGQRVTLRCSPRSGDLSVYWYQQSLDQGLQFLIQYYNGEERAKGNILERFSAQQFPDLHSELNLSSLELGDSALYFCASSTRGDVGTEAFFGQGTRLTVV.

The V call is TRBV6-5, the J call TRBJ2-6; TRBD1 or TRBD2 may be the D gene (5 bases each). Per the germline V gene, CDR1 is MNHEY and CDR2 is SVGAGI. Trimming removed 6 bases from V and 0 bases from J, with 9 bases in between. The CDR3 has 15 residues. Here the CDR3 DNA reads TGTGCCAGCAGGAGGGACGGCTCTGGGGCCAACGTCCTGACTTTC. Residues: CASRRDGSGANVLTF.

The chain couples TRBV2 to TRBJ1-6, with D unresolved. Trimming took 4 bases from V and 5 from J, leaving 15 bases between them. Germline V lookup: CDR1 SNHLY, CDR2 FYNNEI. CDR3 size: 16 residues. The CDR3: CASSGIAVAHNSPLHF. DNA for the CDR3: TGTGCCAGCAGTGGGATCGCCGTAGCCCATAATTCACCCCTCCACTTT.

The chain links TRBV5-1 to TRBJ1-1, with D possibly being TRBD1 (6 bases). The CDR3 totals 16 residues. The germline V gene encodes CDR1 SGHRS and CDR2 YFSETQ. V lost 0 bases, J lost 3 bases, and 15 bases lay in between. The CDR3 loop reads CASSLAGGARDTEAFF. Here the CDR3 DNA reads TGCGCCAGCAGCTTGGCGGGGGGCGCTCGGGACACTGAAGCTTTCTTT. Full variable domain (outside the CDR3, taken from reference TRBV5-1 and TRBJ1-1): KAGVTQTPRYLIKTRGQQVTLSCSPISGHRSVSWYQQTPGQGLQFLFEYFSETQRNKGNFPGRFSGRQFSNSRSEMNVSTLELGDSALYLCASSLAGGARDTEAFFGQGTRLTVV.

The V gene is TRBV28, the J gene TRBJ2-4, with D possibly TRBD1 on 6 matching bases. Trimming left V 3 bases short and J 6 bases short, with 9 bases between. Germline assignment: CDR1 MDHEN and CDR2 SYDVKM. The CDR3 extends over 13 amino acids. The CDR3 DNA reads TGTGCCAGCAGTTTGACAGGAAGAAACATTCAGTACTTC. The encoded protein is CASSLTGRNIQYF.

DNA for the CDR3: TGTGCCAGCAGTGGGGACAGGGGTTTCGAGGGCTACACCTTC. Amino acid sequence: CASSGDRGFEGYTF. The chain combines TRBV28 with TRBJ1-2, with 10 bases fitting TRBD1. The germline V gene has CDR1 MDHEN and CDR2 SYDVKM. The CDR3 is 14 amino acids. J lost 8 bases, V lost 5 bases, and 8 bases had no gene match.

V and J are TRBV18 and TRBJ2-3; 8 nucleotides align to TRBD1. V shed 6 bases and J 4 bases; nucleotides not matched to a gene: 9. The length of the CDR3 is 15 residues. Germline-derived CDR1 and CDR2 are KGHSH and LQKENI. The CDR3 loop is CASSQHPTGADTQYF. The CDR3 nucleotides are TGTGCCAGCTCCCAACACCCGACAGGGGCAGATACGCAGTATTTT.

The CDR3: CASSQDSRGSNSPLHF. The CDR3 DNA reads as TGCGCCAGCAGCCAAGATTCGCGGGGGTCCAATTCACCCCTCCACTTT. This rearrangement joins TRBV4-3 to TRBJ1-6; a possible D gene is TRBD1 (5 bases). The CDR3 runs to 16 residues. Germline loops: CDR1 LGHNA, CDR2 YSLEER. The V end was cut by 0 bases, the J end by 7 bases, with 13 bases between.

The chain uses TRBV30 and TRBJ1-1; no firm D call. Germline CDR1 GTSNPN, CDR2 SVGIG (reference sequence). The CDR3 has 13 residues. V lost 2 bases and J 6 bases, leaving 13 bases between the germline ends. CDR3 sequence reads: CAWSRRAGAEAFF. CDR3 sequence (DNA): TGTGCCTGGAGTAGGAGGGCTGGGGCTGAAGCTTTCTTT.

This clone was seen once. The V call is TRBV7-9, the J call TRBJ1-4; 9 nucleotides agree with TRBD1. There are 15 residues in the CDR3. V lost 1 base, J lost 8 bases, and 5 bases stayed unmatched. CDR1 and CDR2 from the germline V gene are SEHNR and FQNEAQ (reference sequence). The CDR3 loop reads CASSLGGTGSEKLFF. CDR3 in DNA: TGTGCCAGCAGCTTAGGGGGGACAGGGAGCGAAAAACTGTTTTTT.

The chain links TRBV11-2 to TRBJ2-1; a possible D gene is TRBD2 (6 bases). This CDR3 is built from 15 residues. Deletions cut 3 bases from V and 7 bases from J, with 16 bases between. Germline V CDR1 and CDR2: SGHAT, FQNNGV. This CDR3 reads CASSLNPAGLNEQFF. The CDR3, as DNA: TGTGCCAGCAGCTTGAACCCCGCGGGGTTGAATGAGCAGTTCTTC.

This clone was detected once. This chain uses TRBV12-3 or TRBV12-4 with TRBJ1-6; no definite D call. V was clipped by 6 bases and J by 13 bases, with 10 bases between them. This CDR3 spans 11 amino acids. The CDR3 spells CASRAGSPLHF. The CDR3 bases are TGTGCCAGCAGAGCGGGGTCGCCCCTCCACTTT.

This chain uses TRBV10-3 with TRBJ1-2; a possible D gene is TRBD1 (6 bases). V was clipped by 4 bases and J by 4 bases, with 13 bases between them. CDR1 is ENHRY, CDR2 SYGVKD, per germline. The length of the CDR3 is 14 residues. The CDR3 spells CAISVAGDAYGYTF. The DNA of the CDR3 is TGTGCCATCAGTGTGGCAGGGGACGCCTATGGCTACACCTTC.

The V gene is TRBV28, the J gene TRBJ2-7; 7 positions match TRBD2. The CDR3 contains 16 residues. J was trimmed by 6 bases and V by 3 bases; bases with no gene match: 14. Germline CDR1 MDHEN, CDR2 SYDVKM. CDR3 loop: CASSFRGSSGEAEQYF. The CDR3 DNA reads as TGTGCCAGCAGTTTCCGGGGTTCTAGCGGCGAGGCCGAGCAGTACTTC.

The V and J genes are TRBV20-1 and TRBJ1-5; D call uncertain. Germline lookup yields CDR1 DFQATT and CDR2 SNEGSKA (reference sequence). The CDR3 runs 14 residues. Trimming took 3 bases from V and 7 from J, leaving 16 bases between them. As DNA, the CDR3 is TGCAGTGCTAGTGTGTACGGTTCGGACCAGCCCCAGCATTTT. This sequence encodes CSASVYGSDQPQHF.

The V gene is TRBV4-1, the J gene TRBJ1-5; D remains unclear. With 4 bases removed from V and 2 bases from J, the gap between germline ends came to 9 bases. Germline values: CDR1 MGHRA, CDR2 YSYEKL. The CDR3 sequence is 14 residues long. The CDR3 protein is CASSPEAGNQPQHF. CDR3 coding DNA: TGCGCCAGCAGCCCAGAGGCAGGCAATCAGCCCCAGCATTTT.

The chain employs TRBV3-1 (or the pseudogene TRBV3-2) and TRBJ1-6; maybe TRBD1 (5 bases). Germline loops: CDR1 LGHDT, CDR2 YNNKEL (reference sequence). The V gene lost 0 bases and the J gene lost 4 bases, with 7 bases spanning the gap. The CDR3 loop spans 15 amino acids. The CDR3 sequence: CASSQDRGYNSPLHF. For the CDR3, the DNA is TGTGCCAGCAGCCAAGACCGGGGGTATAATTCACCCCTCCACTTT.

The J gene is TRBJ1-2, the V gene TRBV4-3; D may be TRBD1 (5 bases). The length of the CDR3 is 16 residues. The germline V gene has CDR1 LGHNA and CDR2 YSLEER. Between the trimmed V and J ends, which lost 0 bases and 4 bases, there was a span of 15 bases. The CDR3 coding sequence is TGCGCCAGCAGCCAAGACCCGACAGCCCCCTCCTATGGCTACACCTTC. The encoded protein is CASSQDPTAPSYGYTF.

Only one count was recorded for this clone. The V and J genes are TRBV6-6 and TRBJ1-5; D is perhaps TRBD1 (6 bases). The CDR3 has 17 amino acids. Germline CDR1 reads MNHNY; CDR2 reads SVGAGI (reference sequence). With 5 bases removed from V and 0 bases from J, the gap between germline ends came to 17 bases. CDR3 nucleotides: TGTGCCAGCAGTCCGAAGCTGCAGGGGATTAGCAATCAGCCCCAGCATTTT. This gives the protein CASSPKLQGISNQPQHF.

The genes are TRBV19 and TRBJ2-1, with D perhaps matching TRBD2 (5 bases). The CDR3 has 16 residues. The germline V and J ends were trimmed by 2 bases and 7 bases, with 18 bases remaining between them. Per the germline V gene, CDR1 is LNHDA and CDR2 is SQIVND (reference sequence). For the CDR3, the DNA is TGTGCCAGTAGTATACCGAGAACGGGATTCAAGAATGAGCAGTTCTTC. Its translation is CASSIPRTGFKNEQFF.

The V gene is TRBV28, the J gene TRBJ1-4; D remains unclear. Trimming cost V 6 bases and J 3 bases, with 11 bases left between them. The germline V gene encodes CDR1 MDHEN and CDR2 SYDVKM. The CDR3 loop spans 14 amino acids. The CDR3 bases are TGTGCCAGCAGAAAGCGACTAGCTAATGAAAAACTGTTTTTT. This codes for CASRKRLANEKLFF.

The genes are TRBV7-9 and TRBJ1-4; the D gene is possibly TRBD1 (5 bases). Germline assignment: CDR1 SEHNR and CDR2 FQNEAQ (reference sequence). The CDR3 runs to 15 residues. V lost 0 bases to trimming and J lost 1 base, with 6 bases between them. CDR3: CASSLAGGTNEKLFF. As DNA, the CDR3 is TGTGCCAGCAGCTTAGCGGGGGGAACTAATGAAAAACTGTTTTTT.

The chain combines TRBV6-1 with TRBJ1-3, with 7 bases fitting TRBD1. J lost 4 bases, V lost 3 bases, and 3 bases had no gene match. The length of the CDR3 is 14 residues. Germline V gene sequence: CDR1 MNHNS, CDR2 SASEGT. The CDR3 sequence is CASSDRQGGNTIYF. CDR3 DNA: TGTGCCAGCAGTGATCGACAGGGAGGAAACACCATATATTTT.

In its sample, this clone was seen once. The chain recombines TRBV19 with TRBJ2-1; D gene ambiguous. The CDR3 loop spans 11 amino acids. V dropped 1 base and J dropped 9 bases, with 4 bases sitting between them. Germline V gene sequence: CDR1 LNHDA, CDR2 SQIVND (reference sequence). CDR3 in DNA: TGTGCCAGTAGTATAGGGCTTGAGCAGTTCTTC. As protein: CASSIGLEQFF.